The clone carrying this T cell receptor (beta chain) was picked up one time. Antigen: not known. This sample is drawn from a study of shared clonotypes between healthy human individuals. Study at large: CD4 naive cells filled three plates per donor, CD4 memory three, CD8 naive two and CD8 memory one. Findings and caveats of the study: The diversity represented, both genetic and in exposure history, was limited by few donors. Rarefaction analysis demonstrated incomplete sorted-subset sequencing notwithstanding large depth.

Naivety among CD8 cells was defined by CD45RO negativity and positive CCR7 selection, thereby excluding terminally differentiated effector memory CD45RA+ cells. Assay: immunoSEQ multiplex PCR; the TCRdb copy retains only in-frame clones and omits some. The sample includes 550,000 to 650,000 clones, about 96% seen only once; the top ten take 0.11%. With 4 bases removed from V and 10 bases from J, the gap between germline ends came to 17 bases. The CDR3 length is 14 residues. Germline CDR1 and CDR2: LNHDA and SQIVND (reference sequence). The source is a woman in her thirties in good health. The specimen was naive CD8+ T cells sorted from blood. The J gene is TRBJ2-1, the V gene TRBV19; D call uncertain. The CDR3 region has the DNA TGTGCCAGTAGTACGGGCGAATACATTCAGGAGCAGTTCTTC. Encoded protein: CASSTGEYIQEQFF.